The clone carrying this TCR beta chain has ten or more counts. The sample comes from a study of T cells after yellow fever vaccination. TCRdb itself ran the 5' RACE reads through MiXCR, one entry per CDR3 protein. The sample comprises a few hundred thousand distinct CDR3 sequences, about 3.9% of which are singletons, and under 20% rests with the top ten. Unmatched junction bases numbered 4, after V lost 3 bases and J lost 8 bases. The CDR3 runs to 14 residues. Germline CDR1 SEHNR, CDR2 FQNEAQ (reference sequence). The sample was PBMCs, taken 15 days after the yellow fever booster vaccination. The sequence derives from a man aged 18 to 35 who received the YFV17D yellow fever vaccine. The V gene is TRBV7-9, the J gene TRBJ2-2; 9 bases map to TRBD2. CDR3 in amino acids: CASSFRTSDGELFF. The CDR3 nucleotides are TGTGCCAGCAGCTTCCGGACTAGCGATGGGGAGCTGTTTTTT.